The TCR beta chain described here comes from a study of beta chain features in type 1 diabetes (dated by TCRdb to the late 2010s). For the wider study: Mean age, gender distribution, total cell number and subset yield did not differ between patients and healthy donors. Regulatory and stem cell-like memory subsets were obtained from only 8 patients and roughly eight healthy donors, while naive and central memory subsets were obtained from all 30 or so donors. A total of about 100 million sorted cells were examined across all samples, and RNA yield correlated strongly with the number of cells per subset. The study compared TCRB repertoires of sorted circulating CD4+ T cell subsets between recently diagnosed type 1 diabetes patients and matched healthy donors. Study-wide findings and limitations: A moderate but significant shortening of TCRB CDR3 length was observed in type 1 diabetes patients in all four CD4+ subsets. PCR may preferentially amplify shorter templates, but because patient and control samples were amplified and corrected together, any resulting skew would affect both groups equally. Because cDNA rather than genomic DNA was sequenced, highly expressing activated cells could have been over-represented, although no difference in activation and CD3 levels was found between groups. Naive, central memory and regulatory TCRB repertoires appeared to be more similar among patients than among healthy donors. HLA sub-analyses involved small numbers of individuals, so any influence of HLA type on TCRB rearrangement remained unresolved. At VDJ recombination sites, type 1 diabetes patients had fewer insertions and more deleted nucleotides, which implies abnormalities in thymic rearrangement.

Relative to germline, V is 5 bases shorter and J is 2 bases shorter, with 9 bases between their ends. From cysteine to phenylalanine, the CDR3 is 12 amino acids long. The only DNA kept is the CDR3, 36 bases in frame from the first base. The germline V gene encodes CDR1 SQVTM and CDR2 ANQGSEA. The entire amount of isolated RNA was reverse transcribed using the High Capacity cDNA Reverse Transcription Kit, so the sequenced TCRB transcripts were expressed ones. Deep immunoSEQ sequencing was performed on naive, central memory and regulatory T cell samples, with an average of roughly 3.6 million total reads per sample. Sorted cells were lysed in RLT buffer, and RNA was extracted using DNase-treated RNeasy Micro or Mini kits according to cell number. Each cell subset was processed separately to prevent cross-contamination, with patient and healthy donor samples processed together. The immunoSEQ multiplex PCR was used to amplify TCRB sequences from cDNA, yielding 87-bp fragments that span the CDR3 region. Sequencing of the amplicons was done on the Illumina HiSeq platform. Per the original workflow: PCR bias was computationally corrected using synthetic template baselines, reads within Hamming distance 2 were collapsed, and singletons that could not be merged were discarded. Reads were aligned against IMGT so that V, D and J genes, CDR3 length and insertions or deletions at six rearrangement sites could be assigned. Clonotype counts were normalized to sorted cell number within each subset before computing true diversity and Gini coefficients with the tcR R package. The overlap coefficient, calculated on TCRB nucleotide sequences, was used to quantify repertoire sharing. Out-of-frame TCRB sequences from naive cells were analyzed as a proxy for the pre-selection repertoire. Sourced from immuneACCESS, this table was stored by TCRdb with only in-frame sequences that have V and J called. A share of the clones is absent; for the studies checked, an unresolved V gene accounts for under half, and the remainder has no known explanation. The V and J calls and clone size come from that table; D and trimming were worked out from the DNA. This sample is represented by about 450,000 clones; approximately 10% of them were singletons. Jointly, the top ten make up 0.045% to 0.06% of the sample.

The sample holds many counts of this clone. Its antigen is still unknown. Qualities for individual bases were not recorded, and no much larger clone is one base off. A single peripheral blood draw of about 116 mL on average was collected from each donor into heparinised tubes. Using a panel that included CD45RO, CCR7, CD25, CD127, CD95 and CD27, naive, central memory, regulatory and stem cell-like memory CD4+ T cells were sorted on a BD FACSAria II. All sorted populations exceeded 95% purity. PBMCs were isolated immediately by Lymphoprep density gradient centrifugation and stained directly without culture. So that batch effects would be minimized, each experiment stained and sorted samples in pairs, pairing one healthy donor with one patient.

The receptor chain draws on TRBV29-1 and TRBJ2-5, with no confident D gene call. Specimen: naive CD4+ T cells from blood. This specimen's cell subset or site label, per the study, means: true naive CD4+ T cells. This TCR was sampled from a woman in her late teens or twenties in good health. The DNA is as follows: TGCAGCGTTCGGCAGCTACAAGAGACCCAGTACTTC. Its translation is CSVRQLQETQYF.